The 20 T cell receptor beta chains presented below share a single source sample, sequenced in a study of T cell therapy after organ transplantation. Clones were read by immunoSEQ multiplex PCR, and TCRdb kept only the in-frame ones, dropping some. Here the sample spans some 47,000 clones, 94% being singletons. No antigens are known for them. The sequences come from CD8+ T cells from blood, collected before autologous CMV-specific T cell therapy. The receptors were gathered from a human patient who had received a solid organ transplant and had CMV disease.

The chain employs TRBV6-5 and TRBJ2-7; 7 positions agree with TRBD2. Germline CDR1 and CDR2: MNHEY and SVGAGI. Unmatched junction bases numbered 9, after V lost 5 bases and J lost 2 bases. The CDR3 length is 15 residues. The CDR3 nucleotides are TGTGCCAGCAGTCCCACGTTAGCGGGCACCTACGAGCAGTACTTC. This translates into CASSPTLAGTYEQYF.

The rearrangement links TRBV4-3 to TRBJ2-7, with 10 bases that match TRBD1. Trimming removed 0 bases from V and 5 bases from J; junction bases left unmatched: 7. The CDR3 has 16 amino acids. Germline V CDR1 and CDR2: LGHNA, YSLEER. This CDR3 is CASSQDIGDRGNEQYF. The CDR3 nucleotides are TGCGCCAGCAGCCAAGATATCGGGGACAGGGGTAACGAGCAGTACTTC.

This rearrangement joins TRBV6-5 to TRBJ2-7, with a tentative D call TRBD2 (5 bases). V lost 7 bases and J 2 bases, leaving 12 bases between the germline ends. Germline CDR1 MNHEY, CDR2 SVGAGI. The CDR3 is 13 residues long. Here the CDR3 reads CASKMTTAYEQYF. DNA of the CDR3: TGTGCCAGCAAAATGACTACCGCCTACGAGCAGTACTTC.

This clone is a singleton in its sample. The J gene is TRBJ1-5, the V gene TRBV6-5; D not certain. The CDR3 sequence is 13 residues long. V shed 2 bases and J shed 6 bases, with 8 bases lying between them. The germline V gene has CDR1 MNHEY and CDR2 SVGAGI. CDR3 sequence reads: CASSYGLGQPQHF. The CDR3 bases are TGTGCCAGCAGTTACGGTTTAGGTCAGCCCCAGCATTTT.

This rearrangement joins TRBV27 to TRBJ1-2; no firm D call. CDR1 and CDR2 from the germline V gene are MNHEY and SMNVEV (reference sequence). Trimming took off 0 bases at V and 4 bases at J, with 15 bases between the two ends. The CDR3 covers 16 residues. The CDR3 loop reads CASSLSKLARSYGYTF. The CDR3 DNA reads as TGTGCCAGCAGTTTATCGAAGTTGGCAAGGTCCTATGGCTACACCTTC.

V and J are TRBV19 and TRBJ1-1; a possible D gene is TRBD1 (5 bases). V lost 2 bases to trimming and J lost 2 bases, with 6 bases between them. The CDR3 has 13 residues. Germline CDR1 is LNHDA and CDR2 is SQIVND (reference sequence). DNA of the CDR3: TGTGCCAGTAGTATAACAGGAAACACTGAAGCTTTCTTT. Protein sequence: CASSITGNTEAFF.

CDR3 region: CASSRGTDNEQFF. CDR3 in DNA: TGTGCCAGCAGCCGCGGGACAGACAATGAGCAGTTCTTC. The gene calls are TRBV6-5 and TRBJ2-1; TRBD1 might be the D (7 bases). The V end lost 6 bases, the J end lost 5 bases, and 11 bases lay between the germline ends. The CDR3 covers 13 residues. The V gene's germline CDR1 is MNHEY and CDR2 SVGAGI.

V and J are TRBV29-1 and TRBJ1-2; D ambiguous. Trimming pared 0 bases from V and 5 bases from J, leaving 16 bases between. Germline loops: CDR1 SQVTM, CDR2 ANQGSEA. The CDR3 extends over 15 amino acids. CDR3 in amino acids: CSVEDLGPGGYGYTF. CDR3 bases: TGCAGCGTTGAAGATCTGGGTCCCGGCGGATATGGCTACACCTTC.

The chain carries TRBV27 and TRBJ1-1, with unresolved D. Per germline, CDR1 MNHEY and CDR2 SMNVEV (reference sequence). The V gene lost 5 bases and the J gene lost 1 base, with 11 bases spanning the gap. The CDR3 is made up of 14 amino acids. The CDR3 reads CASSPLAGNTEAFF. For the CDR3, the DNA is TGTGCCAGCAGTCCCCTGGCAGGGAACACTGAAGCTTTCTTT.

This clone was observed once. The chain is built from TRBV7-9 and TRBJ2-7; D ambiguous. V gave up 5 bases and J gave up 0 bases, with 11 bases separating them. The CDR3 spans 14 residues. Germline V gives CDR1 SEHNR, CDR2 FQNEAQ (reference sequence). The CDR3 coding sequence is TGTGCCAGCAGCCACGGGCGTGACTCCTACGAGCAGTACTTC. Protein: CASSHGRDSYEQYF.

The chain recombines TRBV14 with TRBJ2-3, with D perhaps TRBD1 (6 bases). Germline V gene lookup returns CDR1 SGHDN and CDR2 FVKESK. Trimming removed 3 bases from V and 6 bases from J, with 19 bases in between. This CDR3 has 16 residues. The CDR3 is CASSHRQVSWPDTQYF. DNA of the CDR3: TGTGCCAGCAGCCATAGACAGGTGTCTTGGCCCGATACGCAGTATTTT.

This clone was detected a few times. The rearrangement uses TRBV9 and TRBJ2-7; 9 bases map to TRBD1. The CDR3 sequence is 15 residues long. In germline, CDR1 is SGDLS, CDR2 YYNGEE. V dropped 3 bases and J dropped 0; count of bases not matched to a gene: 4. The CDR3 coding sequence is TGTGCCAGCAGCGAGGGACAGGGCAGCTCCTACGAGCAGTACTTC. This encodes CASSEGQGSSYEQYF.

The chain couples TRBV6-5 to TRBJ1-1, with no clear D. Trimming left V 6 bases short and J 8 bases short, with 13 bases between. This CDR3 is 12 amino acids long. In germline, CDR1 is MNHEY, CDR2 SVGAGI. Here the CDR3 DNA reads TGTGCCAGCAGGCGTGGAGGATACGAAGCTTTCTTT. Amino acid sequence: CASRRGGYEAFF.

The V gene is TRBV6-5, the J gene TRBJ2-1; TRBD2 matches at 7 bases. Germline V gives CDR1 MNHEY, CDR2 SVGAGI. Trimming removed 8 bases from V and 4 bases from J; junction bases left unmatched: 8. This CDR3 contains 14 residues. The CDR3 protein is CASGWEGSYNEQFF. The CDR3, as DNA: TGTGCCAGCGGGTGGGAGGGATCGTACAATGAGCAGTTCTTC.

The chain recombines TRBV11-2 with TRBJ2-2, with D possibly TRBD1 on 5 matching bases. The CDR3 contains 17 residues. Per the germline V gene, CDR1 is SGHAT and CDR2 is FQNNGV. V was pared by 5 bases and J by 1 base, with 17 bases between. In DNA, the CDR3 is TGTGCCAGCAGCGATCAAGACCGACAGAGGAACACCGGGGAGCTGTTTTTT. Its translation: CASSDQDRQRNTGELFF.

V and J are TRBV6-5 and TRBJ1-2, with D tentatively TRBD1 (5 bases). Trimming removed 5 bases at V and 7 bases at J, with 14 bases between. Germline assignment: CDR1 MNHEY and CDR2 SVGAGI. The CDR3 runs to 13 residues. CDR3 amino acids: CASSLDSVSGYTF. CDR3 coding DNA: TGTGCCAGCAGTCTAGACAGCGTATCTGGCTACACCTTC.

V and J are TRBV5-6 and TRBJ2-7, with 7 nucleotides matching TRBD1. This CDR3 has 13 amino acids. The V and J ends lost 4 bases and 5 bases, in that order; junction bases with no gene match: 6. CDR1 is SGHDT and CDR2 is YYEEEE in the germline V gene. The CDR3 region has the DNA TGTGCCAGCAGCCATTTACAGGGGAACGAGCAGTACTTC. Translated, it gives CASSHLQGNEQYF.

The DNA of the CDR3 is TGCAGCGTTGACGACAGAGCCTTCTCTGGAAACACCATATATTTT. It codes for CSVDDRAFSGNTIYF. The gene calls are TRBV29-1 and TRBJ1-3, with a weak D call TRBD1 (5 bases). The CDR3 contains 15 residues. Germline loops: CDR1 SQVTM, CDR2 ANQGSEA. Trimming shortened V by 3 bases and J by 0 bases, and 12 bases separated the two germline ends.

In this sample, this clone turned up once. The chain uses TRBV5-6 and TRBJ1-1; D not certain. Germline values: CDR1 SGHDT, CDR2 YYEEEE. V lost 1 base to trimming and J lost 1 base, with 14 bases between them. The CDR3 sequence is 16 residues long. CDR3 protein: CASSLMEGLRNTEAFF. In nucleotides, the CDR3 is TGTGCCAGCAGCTTGATGGAGGGTCTGAGGAACACTGAAGCTTTCTTT. Full variable domain (rest looked up from reference TRBV5-6 and TRBJ1-1): DAGVTQSPTHLIKTRGQQVTLRCSPKSGHDTVSWYQQALGQGPQFIFQYYEEEERQRGNFPDRFSGHQFPNYSSELNVNALLLGDSALYLCASSLMEGLRNTEAFFGQGTRLTVV.

This chain connects TRBV5-3 to TRBJ1-3, with a weak D call TRBD1 (6 bases). TRBV5-3 is an ORF for which the function is uncertain. Between the trimmed V and J ends, which lost 5 bases and 0 bases, there was a span of 15 bases. CDR3 length: 16 amino acids. The CDR3 sequence is CARRDRGSYSGNTIYF. CDR3 sequence (DNA): TGTGCCAGAAGGGATAGGGGGTCCTACTCTGGAAACACCATATATTTT.